The 26 T cell receptor beta chains below all came from one sample that was sequenced in a study of blood T cell repertoires in COVID-19. The method was immunoSEQ multiplex PCR; TCRdb's version includes in-frame clones alone and lacks a portion of them. The sample includes about 380,000 clones, roughly 91% of them seen just once. The sequencing sample was made of PBMCs or T cells enriched from blood (not recorded which). Every receptor here comes from a woman aged 18-29 years who had recovered from COVID-19.

The gene calls are TRBV4-2 and TRBJ1-2; D may be TRBD1 (6 bases). Germline V gene data show CDR1 as LGHNA and CDR2 as YNFKEQ. V was trimmed by 1 base and J by 3 bases, leaving 12 bases between them. The CDR3 loop spans 15 amino acids. CDR3 in amino acids: CASSQARGGYYGYTF. The CDR3 DNA reads TGTGCCAGCAGCCAAGCGAGGGGGGGCTACTATGGCTACACCTTC.

V is TRBV9 and J is TRBJ2-2, with D possibly TRBD1 on 6 matching bases. The germline V and J ends were trimmed by 4 bases and 1 base, with 11 bases remaining between them. Per the germline V gene, CDR1 is SGDLS and CDR2 is YYNGEE. The CDR3 has 15 amino acids. The CDR3 sequence is CASSPIRGNTGELFF. Written as DNA, the CDR3 is TGTGCCAGCAGCCCAATCAGGGGGAACACCGGGGAGCTGTTTTTT.

The V gene is TRBV12-3 or TRBV12-4, the J gene TRBJ2-2; D gene uncertain. Trimming removed 8 bases at V and 1 base at J, with 8 bases between. The CDR3 consists of 13 residues. CDR3 in DNA: TGTGCCAGCCGTCCGGGGAACACCGGGGAGCTGTTTTTT. Its translation is CASRPGNTGELFF.

This chain links TRBV10-2 with TRBJ2-3; 8 bases are shared with TRBD1. V was clipped by 5 bases and J by 2 bases; unmatched bases: 6. The CDR3 is made up of 15 amino acids. The V gene's germline CDR1 is WSHSY and CDR2 SAAADI. The CDR3 region has the DNA TGCGCCAGCAGTCATGGACAGGGATACACAGATACGCAGTATTTT. The encoded protein is CASSHGQGYTDTQYF.

The chain uses TRBV6-2 or TRBV6-3 and TRBJ1-3; the match to TRBD1 covers 8 bases. Germline loops: CDR1 MNHEY, CDR2 SVGEGT. The length of the CDR3 is 15 residues. J lost 8 bases, V lost 6 bases, and 12 bases had no gene match. The CDR3 loop is CASSPDRAIPDTIYF. In DNA, the CDR3 is TGTGCCAGCAGCCCGGACAGGGCGATTCCGGACACCATATATTTT.

CDR3 residues: CASSDPNQLSGRQPQHF. CDR3 DNA sequence: TGTGCCAGCAGCGATCCCAACCAACTCTCTGGGAGGCAGCCCCAGCATTTT. This sequence joins TRBV2 and TRBJ1-5; D not resolved. The CDR3 runs 17 residues. The germline V and J ends were trimmed by 6 bases and 7 bases, with 25 bases remaining between them. Germline CDR1 and CDR2: SNHLY and FYNNEI.

The chain carries TRBV4-1 and TRBJ1-5, with TRBD1 matching over 10 bases. The junction had 11 bases not matched to a gene; V was cut back by 3 bases and J by 0 bases. The germline V gene has CDR1 MGHRA and CDR2 YSYEKL. This CDR3 region has 19 residues. CDR3 loop: CASSQPTGTGAYSNQPQHF. The CDR3 DNA reads as TGCGCCAGCAGCCAGCCCACCGGGACAGGGGCCTATAGCAATCAGCCCCAGCATTTT.

The CDR3: CASSYRREKLFF. The CDR3 nucleotides read TGTGCCAGCAGTTATCGGAGGGAAAAACTGTTTTTT. This chain links TRBV6-5 with TRBJ1-4; D remains unclear. CDR3 length equals 12 residues. Germline V gene sequence: CDR1 MNHEY, CDR2 SVGAGI. V lost 3 bases and J 8 bases, leaving 7 bases between the germline ends.

V gene TRBV5-4 combines with J gene TRBJ2-7; tentative D call: TRBD2 (7 bases). V gave up 2 bases and J gave up 5 bases, with 14 bases separating them. The CDR3 contains 14 residues. Germline-derived CDR1 and CDR2 are SGHNT and YYREEE (reference sequence). CDR3 residues: CASSFRGAYHEQYF. In DNA, the CDR3 is TGTGCCAGCAGCTTCCGGGGGGCGTACCACGAGCAGTACTTC.

In its sample, this clone was seen once. The chain recombines TRBV18 with TRBJ2-2; D not certain. The ends were cut back, 3 bases at V and 1 base at J, with 9 bases in the middle. This CDR3 spans 15 amino acids. The V gene's germline CDR1 is KGHSH and CDR2 LQKENI. The CDR3 reads CASSPLTENTGELFF. The CDR3 DNA reads as TGTGCCAGCTCACCCCTTACTGAGAACACCGGGGAGCTGTTTTTT.

The rearrangement joins TRBV18 to TRBJ1-4, with 9 bases fitting TRBD1. The CDR3 has 15 residues. The V gene's germline CDR1 is KGHSH and CDR2 LQKENI. J gave up 6 bases and V 2 bases, and 4 bases lay outside the gene matches. The CDR3 region is CASSPLTGGDEKLFF. The CDR3 DNA is TGTGCCAGCTCACCATTAACAGGGGGCGATGAAAAACTGTTTTTT.

V usage is TRBV7-2 and J usage is TRBJ2-3; perhaps TRBD2 as D (6 bases). Trimming shortened V by 2 bases and J by 5 bases, and 11 bases separated the two germline ends. CDR1 SGHTA and CDR2 FQGNSA come from the germline V gene. The CDR3 is made up of 14 amino acids. CDR3 coding DNA: TGTGCCAGCAGCTTACGGAGGGCGGAAGATACGCAGTATTTT. This gives the protein CASSLRRAEDTQYF.

The chain carries TRBV6-5 and TRBJ1-2; 9 bases fit TRBD1. The V gene's germline CDR1 is MNHEY and CDR2 SVGAGI. After removal of 8 bases from V and 8 bases from J, the junction contained 12 bases not matched to a gene. This CDR3 is 14 amino acids long. The CDR3 reads CASSSSGTGNGYTF. CDR3 nucleotide sequence: TGTGCCAGCTCTAGCTCCGGGACAGGGAACGGCTACACCTTC.

This rearrangement joins TRBV6-1 to TRBJ2-1; D not resolved. Trimming stripped 0 bases from V and 4 bases from J, with 10 bases between. The CDR3 length is 15 residues. Per germline, CDR1 MNHNS and CDR2 SASEGT. CDR3 loop: CASSEAPGIYNEQFF. The DNA of the CDR3 is TGTGCCAGCAGTGAAGCGCCAGGAATATACAATGAGCAGTTCTTC.

The rearrangement joins TRBV7-6 to TRBJ1-1, with D unclear. The CDR3 spans 15 residues. V was shortened by 0 bases and J by 1 base, with 9 bases between the two germline ends. Germline loops: CDR1 SGHVS, CDR2 FNYEAQ. For the CDR3, the DNA is TGTGCCAGCAGCTTAGCGCAAGCGGGGAACACTGAAGCTTTCTTT. Translation: CASSLAQAGNTEAFF.

CDR3 coding DNA: TGTGCCAGCAGCTTCCAACAGGGGGGGGACTATGGCTACACCTTC. Protein product: CASSFQQGGDYGYTF. V gene TRBV7-6 combines with J gene TRBJ1-2, with 8 bases that match TRBD1. Germline V gene lookup returns CDR1 SGHVS and CDR2 FNYEAQ. This CDR3 contains 15 residues. After removal of 3 bases from V and 3 bases from J, the junction contained 6 bases not matched to a gene.

V gene TRBV27 combines with J gene TRBJ2-7; D not resolved. The CDR3 sequence is 11 residues long. Germline loops: CDR1 MNHEY, CDR2 SMNVEV (reference sequence). The ends were cut back, 6 bases at V and 0 bases at J, with 3 bases in the middle. CDR3 nucleotide sequence: TGTGCCAGCAGCCGCTCCTACGAGCAGTACTTC. Protein product: CASSRSYEQYF.

As concerns this clone: The germline gene is not matched at one end of the junction; a read error may be the cause. The V call is TRBV5-1, the J call TRBJ1-2, with a tentative D call TRBD1 (5 bases). Germline V gene lookup returns CDR1 SGHRS and CDR2 YFSETQ. This CDR3 is built from 15 residues. The CDR3 region is CASSGGTGTNYGYTF. CDR3 coding DNA: TGCGCCAGCAGCGGGGGGACGGGGACTAACTATGGCTACACTTTC. The whole variable domain, filled in from reference TRBV5-1 and TRBJ1-2, reads KAGVTQTPRYLIKTRGQQVTLSCSPISGHRSVSWYQQTPGQGLQFLFEYFSETQRNKGNFPGRFSGRQFSNSRSEMNVSTLELGDSALYLCASSGGTGTNYGYTFGSGTRLTVV.

V is TRBV7-8 and J is TRBJ1-4; no clear D gene. This CDR3 is built from 13 residues. V lost 1 base, J lost 4 bases, and 4 bases lay in between. Germline CDR1 is SGHVS and CDR2 is FQNEAQ. In nucleotides, the CDR3 is TGTGCCAGCAGCTTAGGACTTAATGAAAAACTGTTTTTT. Amino acids: CASSLGLNEKLFF.

This sequence joins TRBV7-8 and TRBJ1-1, with 8 bases aligning to TRBD1. The germline V gene has CDR1 SGHVS and CDR2 FQNEAQ. The CDR3 consists of 16 residues. V was pared by 2 bases and J by 6 bases, with 11 bases of the junction left unmatched. CDR3 nucleotides: TGTGCCAGCAGCTTACACGGACAGGGTCTTAACCCTGAAGCTTTCTTT. It codes for CASSLHGQGLNPEAFF.

The chain is built from TRBV19 and TRBJ1-3; 7 bases are a match to TRBD1. Per germline, CDR1 LNHDA and CDR2 SQIVND (reference sequence). V lost 2 bases, J lost 0 bases, and 4 bases stayed unmatched. The CDR3 is 16 residues long. The CDR3 nucleotides are TGTGCCAGTAGTATACCGGGACAGCGCTCTGGAAACACCATATATTTT. Amino acid sequence: CASSIPGQRSGNTIYF.

The J gene is TRBJ1-1, the V gene TRBV5-1, with TRBD1 matching 7 bases. With 3 bases clipped from V and 1 base from J, the junction kept 3 bases outside the gene matches. CDR1 is SGHRS, CDR2 YFSETQ, per germline. The CDR3 has 14 amino acids. CDR3 loop: CASSYGQANTEAFF. CDR3 in DNA: TGCGCCAGCAGCTACGGACAGGCGAACACTGAAGCTTTCTTT.

A single count supports this clone. The CDR3 protein is CSVRTQGHYGYTF. The DNA of the CDR3 is TGCAGCGTTCGGACACAAGGGCACTATGGCTACACCTTC. The chain combines TRBV29-1 with TRBJ1-2; D may be TRBD1 (5 bases). V was trimmed by 5 bases and J by 3 bases, leaving 13 bases between them. CDR3 length: 13 amino acids. In germline, CDR1 is SQVTM, CDR2 ANQGSEA. Together with reference TRBV29-1 and TRBJ1-2, the CDR3 gives the full variable domain: SAVISQKPSRDICQRGTSLTIQCQVDSQVTMMFWYRQQPGQSLTLIATANQGSEATYESGFVIDKFPISRPNLTFSTLTVSNMSPEDSSIYLCSVRTQGHYGYTFGSGTRLTVV.

This chain joins TRBV6-1 and TRBJ1-5; D not resolved. The CDR3 is 14 amino acids. V lost 3 bases and J lost 2, with 8 bases in between. The V gene's germline CDR1 is MNHNS and CDR2 SASEGT. This CDR3 is CASSEVGGNQPQHF. CDR3 nucleotide sequence: TGTGCCAGCAGTGAGGTGGGCGGCAATCAGCCCCAGCATTTT.

V is TRBV5-4 and J is TRBJ2-3, with 14 bases matching TRBD2. The CDR3 totals 18 residues. The germline gives CDR1 SGHNT, CDR2 YYREEE (reference sequence). V dropped 4 bases and J dropped 4; count of bases not matched to a gene: 11. In DNA form, the CDR3 reads TGTGCCAGCAGCCCAGAAAGACTAGCGGGGGGGCCCCCAGATACGCAGTATTTT. It codes for CASSPERLAGGPPDTQYF.

The chain couples TRBV7-9 to TRBJ2-7; D is possibly TRBD2 (6 bases). This CDR3 region has 13 residues. CDR1 is SEHNR, CDR2 FQNEAQ, per germline (reference sequence). Trimming removed 7 bases at V and 2 bases at J, with 12 bases between. CDR3 sequence (DNA): TGTGCCAGCACCCACTGGGGGGCCTACGAGCAGTACTTC. Its protein is CASTHWGAYEQYF. The full variable domain, in which reference TRBV7-9 and TRBJ2-7 provide the parts outside the CDR3, is DTGVSQNPRHKITKRGQNVTFRCDPISEHNRLYWYRQTLGQGPEFLTYFQNEAQLEKSRLLSDRFSAERPKGSFSTLEIQRTEQGDSAMYLCASTHWGAYEQYFGPGTRLTVT.